This TCR beta chain is drawn from a study of response to subunit inactivated influenza vaccine. TCRdb itself ran the RT-PCR reads through MiXCR, one entry per CDR3 protein. The sample gives some 500,000 distinct CDR3 sequences, 15% to 20% of which show up once; less than 4% is in the top ten. This CDR3 comprises 15 residues. Per germline, CDR1 MNHNS and CDR2 SASEGT. V dropped 2 bases and J dropped 11 bases, with 16 bases sitting between them. The sequence derives from a man aged 50 to 69 who received an inactivated influenza vaccine. The sample consisted of CD4+ T cells sorted from PBMCs, taken about 23 months after vaccination. The chain employs TRBV6-1 and TRBJ1-6; D remains unclear. In DNA form, the CDR3 reads TGTGCCAGCAGTGAATTTGTCGGTGTTTTGGCACCCCTCCACTTT. Protein product: CASSEFVGVLAPLHF.